Given below is one T cell receptor (beta chain) in context. This record comes from a study of shared T cell receptors in the human thymus. Generated by immunoSEQ multiplex PCR, the TCRdb table keeps only in-frame clones and is missing some. The table includes 500,000 to 850,000 clones, more than 70% detected once. The CDR3 runs 17 residues. V lost 6 bases, J lost 0 bases, and 15 bases lay in between. CDR1 and CDR2 from the germline V gene are MDHEN and SYDVKM. These same records also appear under a second study, on human thymus T cells. According to that study: The sample donors, healthy Finnish infants, were having corrective surgery for congenital heart defects. Thymic tissue was derived from resections collected during corrective heart surgery. Blood and thymic repertoires both appeared biased in V and J gene usage. As related research reported, thymic repertoires overlapped highly among unrelated individuals.

The source is a boy younger than two with a congenital heart defect. The chain combines TRBV28 with TRBJ2-6; no reliable D call. Sequencing input: thymocytes. CDR3 loop: CASRAIKHSSGANVLTF. The CDR3 nucleotides read TGTGCCAGCAGAGCTATAAAGCACAGCTCTGGGGCCAACGTCCTGACTTTC.